This paragraph covers one T cell receptor (beta chain) sequence. TCR beta libraries were built from RNA through three nested multiplex PCR rounds using modified ARM-PCR. TCRdb passed the multiplex PCR reads through MiXCR, listing each CDR3 protein once. The sample has around 15,000 distinct CDR3 sequences; under 85% are singletons. The data derive from a study of tumor-infiltrating lymphocytes in glioblastoma multiforme. Sequencing used brain tumor tissue. The sequence derives from a male donor with glioblastoma.

The CDR3: CASSFRSHNEQFF. In DNA form, the CDR3 reads TGTGCCAGCAGTTTCAGGAGCCACAATGAGCAGTTCTTC. The chain is built from TRBV6-2 or TRBV6-3 and TRBJ2-1; no firm D call. Per germline, CDR1 MNHEY and CDR2 SVGEGT. Trimming took 4 bases from V and 5 from J, leaving 9 bases between them. This CDR3 is 13 amino acids long.